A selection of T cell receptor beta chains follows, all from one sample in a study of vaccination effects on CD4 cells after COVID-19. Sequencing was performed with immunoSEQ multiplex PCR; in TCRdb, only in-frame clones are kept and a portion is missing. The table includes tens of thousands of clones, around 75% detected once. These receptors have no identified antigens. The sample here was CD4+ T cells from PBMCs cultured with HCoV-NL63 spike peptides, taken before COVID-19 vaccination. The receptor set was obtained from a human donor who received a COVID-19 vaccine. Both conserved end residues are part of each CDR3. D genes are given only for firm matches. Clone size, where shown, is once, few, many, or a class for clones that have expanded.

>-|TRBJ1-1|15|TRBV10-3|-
CAIRDILTDYTEAFF
TGTGCCATCAGGGACATACTGACAGACTACACTGAAGCTTTCTTT
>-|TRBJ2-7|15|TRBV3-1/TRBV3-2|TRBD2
CASSQDFGGRYEQYF
TGTGCCAGCAGCCAAGATTTTGGCGGGAGGTACGAGCAGTACTTC
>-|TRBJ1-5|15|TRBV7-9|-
CASSPGPDGNQPQHF
TGTGCCAGCAGCCCCGGCCCAGATGGCAATCAGCCCCAGCATTTT
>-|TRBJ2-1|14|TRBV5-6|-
CASSPSPRGYEQFF
TGTGCCAGCAGCCCCTCTCCCCGCGGCTATGAGCAGTTCTTC
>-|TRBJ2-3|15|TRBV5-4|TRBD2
CASSLGLAGGDTQYF
TGTGCCAGCAGCCTGGGACTAGCGGGGGGAGATACGCAGTATTTT
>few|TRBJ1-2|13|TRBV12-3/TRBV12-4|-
CASSLGQDYGYTF
TGTGCCAGCAGTTTAGGACAGGACTATGGCTACACCTTC
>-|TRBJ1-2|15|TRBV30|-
CAWISPDRTLYGYTF
TGTGCCTGGATCAGCCCGGACAGAACCCTCTATGGCTACACCTTC
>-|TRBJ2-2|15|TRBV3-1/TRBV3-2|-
CASSQVSSYTGELFF
TGTGCCAGCAGCCAAGTATCATCCTACACCGGGGAGCTGTTTTTT
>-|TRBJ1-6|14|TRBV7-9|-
CASSFGSGVEPLHF
TGTGCCAGCAGCTTCGGTTCAGGTGTTGAACCCCTCCACTTT
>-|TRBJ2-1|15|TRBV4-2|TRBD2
CASSQGTSGRNEQFF
TGTGCCAGCAGCCAAGGGACTAGCGGGAGAAATGAGCAGTTCTTC
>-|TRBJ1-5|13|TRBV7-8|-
CASSLGRDQPQHF
TGTGCCAGCAGCTTAGGGAGGGATCAGCCCCAGCATTTT
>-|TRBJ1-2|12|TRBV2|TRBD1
CASRTGPYGYTF
TGTGCCAGCCGGACAGGGCCTTATGGCTACACCTTC
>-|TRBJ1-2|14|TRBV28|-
CASSPGQMVYGYTF
TGTGCCAGCAGTCCCGGACAGATGGTCTATGGCTACACCTTC
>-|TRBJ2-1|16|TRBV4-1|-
CASSQEPIVGSWGQFF
TGCGCCAGCAGCCAAGAACCAATCGTGGGGTCGTGGGGGCAGTTCTTC
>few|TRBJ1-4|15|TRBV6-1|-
CASSDGGATNEKLFF
TGTGCCAGCAGTGACGGGGGGGCAACTAATGAAAAACTGTTTTTT
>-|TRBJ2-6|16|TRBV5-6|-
CASSPQGPSGANVLTF
TGTGCCAGCAGCCCCCAGGGGCCCTCTGGGGCCAACGTCCTGACTTTC
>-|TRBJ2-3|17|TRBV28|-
CASSLFLGRGGTDTQYF
TGTGCCAGCAGCCTATTTTTAGGAAGGGGCGGCACAGATACGCAGTATTTT
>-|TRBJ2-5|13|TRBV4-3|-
CASSQGRWETQYF
TGCGCCAGCAGCCAGGGACGGTGGGAGACCCAGTACTTC
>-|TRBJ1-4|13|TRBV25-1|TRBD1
CASTGQQNEKLFF
TGTGCCAGCACGGGACAGCAAAATGAAAAACTGTTTTTT
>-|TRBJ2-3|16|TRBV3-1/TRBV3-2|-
CASSQDPGRSTDTQYF
TGTGCCAGCAGCCAAGATCCGGGACGTAGCACAGATACGCAGTATTTT
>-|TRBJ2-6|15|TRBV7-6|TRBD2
CASSRSGTGANVLTF
TGTGCCAGCAGCCGTAGCGGGACTGGGGCCAACGTCCTGACTTTC
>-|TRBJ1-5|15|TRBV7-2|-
CASSLAGNSNQPQHF
TGTGCCAGCAGCTTAGCCGGGAACAGCAATCAGCCCCAGCATTTT
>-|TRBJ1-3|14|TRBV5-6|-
CASRSTLTGNTIYF
TGTGCCAGCAGGTCGACACTGACTGGAAACACCATATATTTT
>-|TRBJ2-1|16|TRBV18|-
CASSLKLSGGNNEQFF
TGTGCCAGCTCACTCAAACTTAGCGGCGGAAACAATGAGCAGTTCTTC